The rows below give T cell receptor beta chains drawn from one sample of a study of cytotoxic CD8 clonotypes in ibrutinib-treated CLL. TCRdb's table, derived via immunoSEQ multiplex PCR, lists solely in-frame clones and lacks some. The table records about 45,000 clones, 50% to 80% of them present only once. Here the sequenced sample was PBMCs, taken after 24 months of ibrutinib treatment. These receptors came from a human donor with chronic lymphocytic leukemia. CDR3s include the opening cysteine and the closing phenylalanine or tryptophan. Fields, in order: V gene, CDR3 length, clone size, J gene, D gene, CDR3 protein, CDR3 DNA. The D gene is left open where the match is weak. Rows may omit the clone size; those that give it use once, few, many or a size class.

V: TRBV6-1
length: 15
size: once
J: TRBJ2-5
D: TRBD2
CDR3: CASSEARLAGNTQYF
DNA: TGTGCCAGCAGTGAAGCTCGGCTAGCGGGGAACACCCAGTACTTC

V: TRBV18
length: 13
size: -
J: TRBJ1-6
D: TRBD1
CDR3: CASTGDRVSPLHF
DNA: TGTGCCAGCACAGGGGACCGAGTTTCACCCCTCCACTTT

V: TRBV19
length: 14
size: -
J: TRBJ2-5
D: -
CDR3: CASSKTGIQETQYF
DNA: TGTGCCAGTAGTAAAACGGGGATACAAGAGACCCAGTACTTC

V: TRBV19
length: 16
size: -
J: TRBJ2-3
D: TRBD2
CDR3: CASSTGLAVSTDTQYF
DNA: TGTGCCAGTAGCACCGGACTAGCGGTATCCACAGATACGCAGTATTTT

V: TRBV2
length: 18
size: once
J: TRBJ1-5
D: TRBD1
CDR3: CASSEGRGRRGSNQPQHF
DNA: TGTGCCAGCAGTGAGGGCAGGGGGCGCCGGGGTAGCAATCAGCCCCAGCATTTT

V: TRBV6-6
length: 16
size: -
J: TRBJ2-6
D: -
CDR3: CASSYSQAAGANVLTF
DNA: TGTGCCAGCAGTTACTCCCAGGCAGCTGGGGCCAACGTCCTGACTTTC

V: TRBV5-1
length: 18
size: few
J: TRBJ2-3
D: TRBD2
CDR3: CASSLAFGLAGSTDTQYF
DNA: TGCGCCAGCAGCTTGGCTTTTGGACTAGCGGGGAGCACAGATACGCAGTATTTT

V: TRBV5-1
length: 13
size: -
J: TRBJ2-1
D: TRBD2
CDR3: CASSLGASGIVFF
DNA: TGCGCCAGCAGCCTTGGGGCTAGCGGGATCGTGTTCTTC

V: TRBV5-1
length: 16
size: -
J: TRBJ1-6
D: -
CDR3: CASSLGTQGANSPLHF
DNA: TGCGCCAGCAGCTTGGGAACACAAGGGGCTAATTCACCCCTCCACTTT

V: TRBV19
length: 14
size: -
J: TRBJ1-3
D: -
CDR3: CASIPEISGNTIYF
DNA: TGTGCCAGTATTCCGGAAATCTCTGGAAACACCATATATTTT

V: TRBV5-1
length: 15
size: once
J: TRBJ2-7
D: -
CDR3: CASSTFSAGSYEQYF
DNA: TGCGCCAGCAGCACCTTTTCGGCGGGCTCCTACGAGCAGTACTTC

V: TRBV7-6
length: 16
size: -
J: TRBJ2-3
D: -
CDR3: CASSLIGGLQSDTQYF
DNA: TGTGCCAGCAGCTTAATTGGGGGCCTCCAATCAGATACGCAGTATTTT

V: TRBV7-2
length: 15
size: once
J: TRBJ2-1
D: -
CDR3: CASSLAGSPANEQFF
DNA: TGTGCCAGCAGCTTAGCCGGGTCCCCAGCCAATGAGCAGTTCTTC

V: TRBV5-1
length: 17
size: once
J: TRBJ2-3
D: -
CDR3: CASSLRARGGGTDTQYF
DNA: TGCGCCAGCAGCTTAAGGGCCCGGGGCGGGGGCACAGATACGCAGTATTTT

V: TRBV4-1
length: 17
size: -
J: TRBJ1-5
D: -
CDR3: CASSPFWGNKDNQPQHF
DNA: TGCGCCAGCTCTCCATTTTGGGGTAATAAGGACAATCAGCCCCAGCATTTT

V: TRBV9
length: 16
size: -
J: TRBJ2-6
D: TRBD2
CDR3: CASSLLSGGLGNVLTF
DNA: TGTGCCAGCAGCCTACTTAGCGGGGGGCTTGGGAACGTCCTGACTTTC

V: TRBV7-8
length: 15
size: few
J: TRBJ2-6
D: -
CDR3: CASSLGDGGANVLTF
DNA: TGTGCCAGCAGCTTAGGGGATGGCGGGGCCAACGTCCTGACTTTC

V: TRBV30
length: 14
size: -
J: TRBJ2-7
D: -
CDR3: CAWRLGSLNYEQYF
DNA: TGTGCCTGGAGGCTCGGGAGTCTCAACTACGAGCAGTACTTC

V: TRBV18
length: 15
size: few
J: TRBJ1-2
D: TRBD1
CDR3: CASSPLGQGTYGYTF
DNA: TGTGCCAGCTCACCACTGGGACAGGGCACCTATGGCTACACCTTC

V: TRBV30
length: 14
size: once
J: TRBJ2-7
D: -
CDR3: CAWSVRLSSYEQYF
DNA: TGTGCCTGGAGTGTACGTCTCTCTAGCTACGAGCAGTACTTC

V: TRBV19
length: 15
size: few
J: TRBJ1-4
D: -
CDR3: CASRRDYATNEKLFF
DNA: TGTGCCAGTAGGAGGGATTATGCAACTAATGAAAAACTGTTTTTT

V: TRBV23-1
length: 15
size: -
J: TRBJ2-2
D: -
CDR3: CASIVRAGTDGELFF
DNA: TGCGCCAGCATCGTCAGGGCGGGTACCGACGGGGAGCTGTTTTTT

V: TRBV5-6
length: 13
size: -
J: TRBJ2-7
D: TRBD2
CDR3: CASSPGLAGSQYF
DNA: TGTGCCAGCAGCCCGGGACTAGCGGGTTCGCAGTACTTC

V: TRBV15
length: 14
size: -
J: TRBJ1-2
D: TRBD1
CDR3: CATSRLTGGDGYTF
DNA: TGTGCCACCAGCAGACTCACAGGGGGGGATGGCTACACCTTC

V: TRBV29-1
length: 12
size: -
J: TRBJ2-3
D: TRBD1
CDR3: CSVGQGGDTQYF
DNA: TGCAGCGTTGGACAGGGGGGGGATACGCAGTATTTT

V: TRBV7-3
length: 13
size: -
J: TRBJ1-2
D: -
CDR3: CASSLRTNYGYTF
DNA: TGTGCCAGCAGCTTAAGGACAAACTATGGCTACACCTTC

V: TRBV28
length: 13
size: -
J: TRBJ1-1
D: -
CDR3: CASSRLMDTEAFF
DNA: TGTGCCAGCAGTAGACTCATGGACACTGAAGCTTTCTTT

V: TRBV6-6
length: 12
size: -
J: TRBJ1-3
D: -
CDR3: CASTIRGDTIYF
DNA: TGTGCCAGCACCATCAGAGGTGACACCATATATTTT

V: TRBV2
length: 17
size: few
J: TRBJ2-2
D: TRBD2
CDR3: CASSPLLTSGISGELFF
DNA: TGTGCCAGCAGTCCCCTCCTGACTAGCGGGATTAGCGGGGAGCTGTTTTTT

V: TRBV28
length: 15
size: few
J: TRBJ1-2
D: -
CDR3: CASSFPPSNSLGYTF
DNA: TGTGCCAGCAGTTTCCCACCCTCGAATAGTCTAGGCTACACCTTC

V: TRBV18
length: 14
size: -
J: TRBJ2-7
D: TRBD1
CDR3: CASSPPGTANEQYF
DNA: TGTGCCAGCTCACCACCCGGGACAGCGAACGAGCAGTACTTC

V: TRBV5-6
length: 15
size: -
J: TRBJ2-4
D: TRBD1
CDR3: CASGDRGRAKNIQYF
DNA: TGTGCCAGCGGCGACAGGGGGCGTGCCAAAAACATTCAGTACTTC

V: TRBV19
length: 15
size: -
J: TRBJ1-5
D: TRBD1
CDR3: CASSKGTGGNQPQHF
DNA: TGTGCCAGTAGTAAGGGGACAGGGGGGAATCAGCCCCAGCATTTT

V: TRBV11-2
length: 13
size: -
J: TRBJ2-7
D: -
CDR3: CASRHRAGYEQYF
DNA: TGTGCCAGCAGACATCGAGCAGGGTACGAGCAGTACTTC

V: TRBV2
length: 15
size: -
J: TRBJ1-5
D: -
CDR3: CASSEQGNSNQPQHF
DNA: TGTGCCAGCAGTGAACAGGGAAACAGCAATCAGCCCCAGCATTTT

V: TRBV10-3
length: 18
size: -
J: TRBJ2-7
D: TRBD2
CDR3: CAISGFDRTSAGRGEQYF
DNA: TGTGCCATCAGCGGGTTCGACCGGACTAGCGCCGGGAGAGGGGAGCAGTACTTC

V: TRBV7-2
length: 17
size: -
J: TRBJ2-3
D: -
CDR3: CASSLVGGAPSTDTQYF
DNA: TGTGCCAGCAGCTTAGTGGGGGGGGCCCCCAGCACAGATACGCAGTATTTT

V: TRBV6-1
length: 15
size: -
J: TRBJ2-1
D: -
CDR3: CASSWWDRSYNEQFF
DNA: TGTGCCAGCAGCTGGTGGGATAGGTCATACAATGAGCAGTTCTTC

V: TRBV7-6
length: 17
size: once
J: TRBJ2-1
D: -
CDR3: CASSLRDLGLLYNEQFF
DNA: TGTGCCAGCAGCTTGCGGGATCTGGGGTTGCTCTACAATGAGCAGTTCTTC

V: TRBV6-1
length: 13
size: -
J: TRBJ2-7
D: -
CDR3: CASSSMTGYEQYF
DNA: TGTGCCAGCAGTTCTATGACAGGCTACGAGCAGTACTTC

V: TRBV5-6
length: 13
size: -
J: TRBJ2-1
D: -
CDR3: CASSFQRYNEQFF
DNA: TGTGCCAGCAGCTTTCAGAGGTACAATGAGCAGTTCTTC

V: TRBV28
length: 14
size: -
J: TRBJ1-1
D: -
CDR3: CASKRGRLNTEAFF
DNA: TGTGCCAGCAAGAGGGGCAGATTGAACACTGAAGCTTTCTTT

V: TRBV6-1
length: 12
size: many
J: TRBJ1-2
D: -
CDR3: CASSLAGSGYTF
DNA: TGTGCCAGCAGCCTCGCGGGGAGTGGCTACACCTTC

V: TRBV4-2
length: 15
size: -
J: TRBJ2-7
D: TRBD1
CDR3: CASRQEGGRSYEQYF
DNA: TGTGCCAGCAGACAGGAAGGGGGCCGCTCCTACGAGCAGTACTTC

V: TRBV2
length: 12
size: medium-sized
J: TRBJ1-5
D: -
CDR3: CASSESATGQHF
DNA: TGTGCCAGCAGTGAGTCGGCTACAGGACAGCATTTT

V: TRBV5-1
length: 16
size: -
J: TRBJ1-4
D: TRBD1
CDR3: CASSWGQGAFNEKLFF
DNA: TGCGCCAGCAGCTGGGGACAGGGGGCTTTTAATGAAAAACTGTTTTTT

V: TRBV12-5
length: 15
size: -
J: TRBJ2-2
D: -
CDR3: CASVLEDHRAGELFF
DNA: TGTGCTAGTGTTCTAGAGGACCATAGAGCCGGGGAGCTGTTTTTT

V: TRBV18
length: 11
size: -
J: TRBJ2-7
D: -
CDR3: CAGGAMNEQYF
DNA: TGTGCAGGTGGGGCAATGAACGAGCAGTACTTC

V: TRBV2
length: 12
size: once
J: TRBJ2-3
D: -
CDR3: CASSESIYTQYF
DNA: TGTGCCAGCAGTGAAAGCATTTATACGCAGTATTTT

V: TRBV9
length: 13
size: many
J: TRBJ1-1
D: TRBD1
CDR3: CASSASQTGFAFF
DNA: TGTGCCAGCAGCGCAAGCCAGACAGGGTTTGCTTTCTTT

V: TRBV5-4
length: 12
size: -
J: TRBJ1-4
D: -
CDR3: CASSSPREKLFF
DNA: TGTGCCAGCAGCTCGCCCCGAGAAAAACTGTTTTTT

V: TRBV9
length: 16
size: -
J: TRBJ2-7
D: -
CDR3: CASSAGGGLPSYEQYF
DNA: TGTGCCAGCAGCGCCGGAGGGGGACTGCCATCCTACGAGCAGTACTTC

V: TRBV5-1
length: 15
size: -
J: TRBJ1-1
D: -
CDR3: CASSPTDLQNTEAFF
DNA: TGCGCCAGCAGCCCGACAGATTTACAGAACACTGAAGCTTTCTTT

V: TRBV7-7
length: 15
size: large
J: TRBJ2-7
D: TRBD1
CDR3: CASSFGTGDTYEQYF
DNA: TGTGCTAGCAGCTTCGGGACAGGGGACACCTACGAGCAGTACTTC

V: TRBV2
length: 22
size: -
J: TRBJ2-7
D: TRBD2
CDR3: CASRPRDRGTSGRARGRHEQYF
DNA: TGTGCCAGCAGGCCCCGGGACAGGGGGACTAGCGGGAGGGCCCGCGGACGCCACGAGCAGTACTTC